This TCR beta chain emerged from a study of OX40 agonist ivuxolimab in advanced cancers. Study background: Three patients had partial responses: one hepatocellular carcinoma, two cutaneous melanoma.

Points on this clone: What it binds is not known.

V shed 6 bases and J 1 base; nucleotides not matched to a gene: 9. This CDR3 has 16 residues. The germline CDR1 and CDR2 sequences are MDHEN and SYDVKM. Generated by immunoSEQ multiplex PCR, the TCRdb table keeps only in-frame clones and is missing some. The table lists 95,000 to 100,000 clones, about 90% of them singletons. Findings and caveats of the study: Clonal expansion in partial responders at 0.1-3.0 mg/kg ranked among the lowest. Several nonresponders also turned out to have low normalized T-cell clonal expansion. More expanded clones were found, on average, in CD8+ than in CD4+ T cells.

The input for sequencing was CD4+ or CD8+ T cells sorted from blood, taken in a trial of the OX40 agonist ivuxolimab. The chain combines TRBV28 with TRBJ1-1, with TRBD1 identical over 9 bases. The TCR originated in an adult with an advanced solid tumor such as melanoma, head and neck, liver or kidney cancer. CDR3 region: CASSLTGGRGNTEAFF. The CDR3 nucleotides are TGTGCCAGCAGCCTCACAGGGGGCAGAGGGAACACTGAAGCTTTCTTT.